These 26 T cell receptor beta chains came from one sample sequenced in a study of OX40 agonist ivuxolimab in advanced cancers. Only in-frame clones appear in the TCRdb table, and some are missing; sequencing was by immunoSEQ multiplex PCR. The data contain approximately 82,000 clones, about 85% of them singletons. The sample here was CD4+ or CD8+ T cells sorted from blood, taken in a trial of the OX40 agonist ivuxolimab. The receptors shown here come from an adult with an advanced solid tumor such as melanoma, head and neck, liver or kidney cancer.

This chain joins TRBV7-9 and TRBJ1-4; no reliable D call. The V gene lost 3 bases and the J gene lost 10 bases, with 9 bases spanning the gap. CDR1 and CDR2 (germline): SEHNR, FQNEAQ (reference sequence). This CDR3 has 12 amino acids. CDR3 residues: CASSFGERKLFF. The CDR3 bases are TGTGCCAGCAGCTTTGGAGAACGAAAACTGTTTTTT.

The rearrangement joins TRBV5-1 to TRBJ1-4; no firm D call. The V gene lost 4 bases and the J gene lost 8 bases, with 18 bases spanning the gap. This CDR3 is 15 amino acids long. Germline V gene sequence: CDR1 SGHRS, CDR2 YFSETQ. The CDR3 reads CASSIGSTAGEKLFF. Written as DNA, the CDR3 is TGCGCCAGCAGCATTGGAAGCACGGCGGGGGAAAAACTGTTTTTT.

The rearrangement joins TRBV5-1 to TRBJ1-1; unclear D gene. The germline V gene has CDR1 SGHRS and CDR2 YFSETQ. The CDR3 is 14 residues long. The ends were cut back, 4 bases at V and 0 bases at J, with 10 bases in the middle. DNA for the CDR3: TGCGCCAGCAGCGACCGGTCGATGAACACTGAAGCTTTCTTT. This codes for CASSDRSMNTEAFF.

V and J are TRBV28 and TRBJ2-2; D is possibly TRBD2 (6 bases). The CDR3 is made up of 14 amino acids. The V gene lost 4 bases and the J gene lost 2 bases, with 8 bases spanning the gap. Germline loops: CDR1 MDHEN, CDR2 SYDVKM. CDR3 nucleotide sequence: TGTGCCAGCAGTTGGGACTCTAACACCGGGGAGCTGTTTTTT. Amino acids: CASSWDSNTGELFF.

This clone occurred once. V gene TRBV11-2 combines with J gene TRBJ2-7; 8 nucleotides align to TRBD2. This CDR3 is built from 14 residues. Per the germline V gene, CDR1 is SGHAT and CDR2 is FQNNGV. V trimming: 5 bases; J trimming: 2 bases; junction bases outside the gene matches: 5. The CDR3 sequence: CASSPQRGTYEQYF. In nucleotides, the CDR3 is TGTGCCAGCAGCCCCCAGCGGGGGACCTACGAGCAGTACTTC.

The chain has TRBV7-2 and TRBJ2-3, with D perhaps TRBD1 (8 bases). The germline CDR1 and CDR2 sequences are SGHTA and FQGNSA. The CDR3 covers 17 residues. V was trimmed by 5 bases and J by 6 bases, leaving 24 bases between them. In DNA, the CDR3 is TGTGCCAGCAGCCTACAAAGAGCGGGACAGGCGGGCGATACGCAGTATTTT. Residues: CASSLQRAGQAGDTQYF. The full variable domain, rest sourced from reference TRBV7-2 and TRBJ2-3, is GAGVSQSPSNKVTEKGKDVELRCDPISGHTALYWYRQSLGQGLEFLIYFQGNSAPDKSGLPSDRFSAERTGGSVSTLTIQRTQQEDSAVYLCASSLQRAGQAGDTQYFGPGTRLTVL.

The chain carries TRBV6-6 and TRBJ2-7; D might be TRBD2 (6 bases). Trimming took off 2 bases at V and 5 bases at J, with 16 bases between the two ends. Germline V lookup: CDR1 MNHNY, CDR2 SVGAGI (reference sequence). There are 15 residues in the CDR3. Here the CDR3 reads CASSYDLGGGHEQYF. As DNA, the CDR3 is TGTGCCAGCAGTTACGACCTGGGGGGAGGCCACGAGCAGTACTTC.

The rearrangement joins TRBV4-2 to TRBJ1-1; TRBD1 might be the D (6 bases). There are 14 residues in the CDR3. V was pared by 2 bases and J by 2 bases, with 9 bases between. Germline-derived CDR1 and CDR2 are LGHNA and YNFKEQ. CDR3: CASSQQDSNTEAFF. Here the CDR3 DNA reads TGTGCCAGCAGCCAACAGGACAGTAACACTGAAGCTTTCTTT.

The J gene is TRBJ2-1, the V gene TRBV5-6, with D possibly being TRBD2 (6 bases). The germline V and J ends were trimmed by 9 bases and 7 bases, with 17 bases remaining between them. Germline CDR1 SGHDT, CDR2 YYEEEE. The length of the CDR3 is 13 residues. The CDR3, as DNA: TGTGCCACCGCGGGTGGAGGGCGTAATGAGCAGTTCTTC. Protein: CATAGGGRNEQFF.

The V and J genes are TRBV6-5 and TRBJ1-4; TRBD1 matches at 7 bases. This CDR3 has 14 residues. V trimming: 5 bases; J trimming: 8 bases; junction bases outside the gene matches: 8. Germline loops: CDR1 MNHEY, CDR2 SVGAGI. The CDR3 region has the DNA TGTGCCAGCAGTAGAGACAGGGCGGGCGAAAAACTGTTTTTT. Translated: CASSRDRAGEKLFF.

The chain has TRBV11-2 and TRBJ1-1; 9 nucleotides match TRBD1. The CDR3 loop spans 17 amino acids. V trimming: 4 bases; J trimming: 5 bases; junction bases outside the gene matches: 14. Germline loops: CDR1 SGHAT, CDR2 FQNNGV. CDR3 in amino acids: CASSYPTGGVGYTEAFF. The CDR3 DNA reads as TGTGCCAGCAGCTACCCGACAGGGGGGGTGGGTTATACTGAAGCTTTCTTT.

The chain links TRBV21-1 to TRBJ2-7; the table's D call, TRBD2, was not checked against the DNA. TRBV21-1 is termed a pseudogene. The CDR3 spans 11 residues. This chain's CDR3 is CASTEGNEQYF. In DNA form, the CDR3 reads TGTGCCAGCACCGAGGGAAACGAGCAGTACTTC.

The J gene is TRBJ2-3, the V gene TRBV11-3; possibly TRBD2 for D (5 bases). CDR1 is SGHNT, CDR2 YENEEA, per germline. Trimming took off 1 base at V and 2 bases at J, with 7 bases between the two ends. The CDR3 consists of 14 residues. The CDR3 is CASSLGEFTDTQYF. The CDR3 coding sequence is TGTGCCAGCAGCTTAGGGGAGTTCACAGATACGCAGTATTTT. Based on the CDR3 plus reference TRBV11-3 and TRBJ2-3, the full variable domain is EAGVVQSPRYKIIEKKQPVAFWCNPISGHNTLYWYLQNLGQGPELLIRYENEEAVDDSQLPKDRFSAERLKGVDSTLKIQPAELGDSAVYLCASSLGEFTDTQYFGPGTRLTVL.

The CDR3 DNA follows: TGTGCCAGCAGCCGGGACAGGGCCATCGATACGCAGTATTTT. Amino acid sequence: CASSRDRAIDTQYF. V and J are TRBV6-5 and TRBJ2-3, with 9 bases identical to TRBD1. This CDR3 spans 14 amino acids. V dropped 6 bases and J dropped 6; count of bases not matched to a gene: 7. The V gene's germline CDR1 is MNHEY and CDR2 SVGAGI.

This clone was recorded a few times. The chain carries TRBV19 and TRBJ1-6; tentative D call: TRBD1 (6 bases). The CDR3 consists of 13 residues. V was clipped by 5 bases and J by 7 bases, with 9 bases between them. CDR1 is LNHDA and CDR2 is SQIVND in the germline V gene (reference sequence). The CDR3 DNA reads as TGTGCCAGTAGTGGAGGGGGGAATTCACCCCTCCACTTT. Protein: CASSGGGNSPLHF. Supplemented by reference TRBV19 and TRBJ1-6, the full variable domain reads DGGITQSPKYLFRKEGQNVTLSCEQNLNHDAMYWYRQDPGQGLRLIYYSQIVNDFQKGDIAEGYSVSREKKESFPLTVTSAQKNPTAFYLCASSGGGNSPLHFGNGTRLTVT.

The chain combines TRBV30 with TRBJ1-2, with TRBD1 as a possible D gene (5 bases). V was trimmed by 4 bases and J by 2 bases, leaving 14 bases between them. Germline V gene sequence: CDR1 GTSNPN, CDR2 SVGIG (reference sequence). The CDR3 covers 14 residues. Here the CDR3 DNA reads TGTGCCTGGACAGGGAGAAATCCAAACTATGGCTACACCTTC. Residues: CAWTGRNPNYGYTF.

V gene TRBV7-8 combines with J gene TRBJ1-1; D is possibly TRBD1 (5 bases). The CDR3 totals 14 residues. V gave up 6 bases and J gave up 2 bases, with 13 bases separating them. Germline values: CDR1 SGHVS, CDR2 FQNEAQ. The CDR3 loop reads CASRQQAGNTEAFF. The CDR3 DNA reads TGTGCCAGCAGACAACAGGCCGGTAACACTGAAGCTTTCTTT. Full variable domain (remainder filled in from reference TRBV7-8 and TRBJ1-1): GAGVSQSPRYKVAKRGQDVALRCDPISGHVSLFWYQQALGQGPEFLTYFQNEAQLDKSGLPSDRFFAERPEGSVSTLKIQRTQQEDSAVYLCASRQQAGNTEAFFGQGTRLTVV.

This clone appeared once. V and J are TRBV10-3 and TRBJ2-2; D not resolved. The CDR3 runs to 16 residues. From germline, CDR1 is ENHRY and CDR2 SYGVKD. V shed 6 bases and J shed 1 base, with 15 bases lying between them. The CDR3 DNA reads TGTGCCATCAGAGGAACACCCGACAAGAACACCGGGGAGCTGTTTTTT. Translated: CAIRGTPDKNTGELFF.

This rearrangement joins TRBV25-1 to TRBJ1-2, with a tentative D call TRBD1 (5 bases). V was clipped by 2 bases and J by 6 bases, with 13 bases between them. There are 14 residues in the CDR3. Germline V CDR1 and CDR2: MGHDK, SYGVNS. CDR3 nucleotides: TGTGCCAGCAGTGAACTCTCAGGGTACGATGGCTACACCTTC. Translation gives CASSELSGYDGYTF.

The chain employs TRBV5-1 and TRBJ2-2; 10 positions agree with TRBD1. CDR3 length: 14 amino acids. V lost 4 bases and J lost 14; bases outside the gene matches: 11. Germline V gene sequence: CDR1 SGHRS, CDR2 YFSETQ. The CDR3 nucleotides read TGCGCCAGCAGCCTACAACAAGGGGACAGGGGTCTGTTTTTT. It encodes CASSLQQGDRGLFF.

The V call is TRBV18, the J call TRBJ1-1, with a possible D match to TRBD1 (5 bases). This CDR3 comprises 14 residues. Germline CDR1 and CDR2: KGHSH and LQKENI. The V gene lost 6 bases and the J gene lost 4 bases, with 15 bases spanning the gap. CDR3 in amino acids: CASSLFGGTTEAFF. CDR3 DNA: TGTGCCAGCTCCCTCTTCGGGGGGACCACTGAAGCTTTCTTT.

This rearrangement joins TRBV7-9 to TRBJ1-2; no definite D call. The germline V gene has CDR1 SEHNR and CDR2 FQNEAQ (reference sequence). This CDR3 spans 16 amino acids. Trimming stripped 4 bases from V and 2 bases from J, with 17 bases between. For the CDR3, the DNA is TGTGCCAGCAGCTCCCCCCAAGCGCCACACAACTATGGCTACACCTTC. It translates to CASSSPQAPHNYGYTF.

The rearrangement uses TRBV28 and TRBJ1-2; no reliable D call. CDR3 length: 13 amino acids. Germline CDR1 reads MDHEN; CDR2 reads SYDVKM. With 5 bases removed from V and 6 bases from J, the gap between germline ends came to 13 bases. The CDR3 region is CASSIASGHGYTF. The CDR3, as DNA: TGTGCCAGCAGTATAGCATCCGGTCATGGCTACACCTTC.

The chain combines TRBV6-5 with TRBJ2-1; D is unresolved. V shed 11 bases and J shed 1 base, with 15 bases lying between them. This CDR3 spans 14 amino acids. The germline V gene encodes CDR1 MNHEY and CDR2 SVGAGI. CDR3 amino acids: CAPIVSYSYNEQFF. CDR3 sequence (DNA): TGTGCCCCTATTGTCAGCTATTCCTACAATGAGCAGTTCTTC.

This clone has a single count. V gene TRBV6-5 combines with J gene TRBJ2-2; 11 bases fit TRBD1. CDR3 length: 15 amino acids. Germline CDR1 MNHEY, CDR2 SVGAGI. Trimming took 8 bases from V and 6 from J; bases not matched to a gene: 8. CDR3 bases: TGTGCCAGCCACCTCGGACAGGGGGCGGCCGGGGAGCTGTTTTTT. Translated: CASHLGQGAAGELFF.

J is TRBJ1-1 and V is TRBV19; D ambiguous. The V end was cut by 4 bases, the J end by 1 base, with 10 bases between. From germline, CDR1 is LNHDA and CDR2 SQIVND (reference sequence). The CDR3 has 14 amino acids. In DNA, the CDR3 is TGTGCCAGTAGTACCTCCTCGAGGAACACTGAAGCTTTCTTT. Amino acids: CASSTSSRNTEAFF.